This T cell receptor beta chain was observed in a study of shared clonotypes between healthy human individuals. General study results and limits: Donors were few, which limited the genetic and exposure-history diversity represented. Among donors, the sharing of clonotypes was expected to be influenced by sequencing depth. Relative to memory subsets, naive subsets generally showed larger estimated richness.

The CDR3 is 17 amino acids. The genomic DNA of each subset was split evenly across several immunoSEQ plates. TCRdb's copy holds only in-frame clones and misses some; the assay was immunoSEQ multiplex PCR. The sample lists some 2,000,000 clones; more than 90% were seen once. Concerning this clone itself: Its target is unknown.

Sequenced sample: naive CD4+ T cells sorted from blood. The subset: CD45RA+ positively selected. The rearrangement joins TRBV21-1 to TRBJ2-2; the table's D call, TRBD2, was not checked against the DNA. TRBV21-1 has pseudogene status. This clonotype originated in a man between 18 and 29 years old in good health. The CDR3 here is CASSKRGTSGTNGELFF. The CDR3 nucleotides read TGTGCCAGCAGCAAAAGGGGGACTAGCGGGACAAACGGGGAGCTGTTTTTT.